The next 31 T cell receptor beta chains were all read from a single sample in a study of blood T cell repertoires in COVID-19. Sequencing was performed with immunoSEQ multiplex PCR; in TCRdb, only in-frame clones are kept and a portion is missing. The table shows under 200,000 clones, with approximately 86% occurring only once. The sequenced sample consisted of peripheral blood. These receptors all stem from a woman of 80 years or more with COVID-19, enrolled during active disease.

This clone was seen more than once but under ten times. The chain couples TRBV4-2 to TRBJ1-2; 9 bases are shared with TRBD1. V lost 0 bases, J lost 2 bases, and 10 bases stayed unmatched. This CDR3 is 18 amino acids long. CDR1 and CDR2 (germline): LGHNA, YNFKEQ. CDR3 coding DNA: TGTGCCAGCAGCCAAGATCTACAGGGGGCGGTAAGAAACTATGGCTACACCTTC. Translated, it gives CASSQDLQGAVRNYGYTF.

The J gene is TRBJ2-1, the V gene TRBV7-9; 11 positions agree with TRBD1. Looked up from germline, CDR1 is SEHNR and CDR2 is FQNEAQ (reference sequence). Trimming at V came to 0 bases and at J to 6 bases, leaving 4 bases not matched to a gene. The CDR3 runs to 16 residues. CDR3 DNA: TGTGCCAGCAGCTTAGCGCTAGGGACAGGGGGCAATGAGCAGTTCTTC. Its translation: CASSLALGTGGNEQFF.

This chain uses TRBV5-1 with TRBJ1-3; weak D call: TRBD1 (5 bases). Per the germline V gene, CDR1 is SGHRS and CDR2 is YFSETQ. V was clipped by 0 bases and J by 3 bases, with 19 bases between them. The length of the CDR3 is 18 residues. The CDR3: CASSLVGSGPTDGNTIYF. The CDR3 DNA follows: TGCGCCAGCAGCTTGGTCGGTTCAGGGCCTACGGATGGAAACACCATATATTTT.

The chain recombines TRBV28 with TRBJ2-1; 12 bases fit TRBD2. The CDR3 loop spans 14 amino acids. Germline V gene sequence: CDR1 MDHEN, CDR2 SYDVKM. Unmatched junction bases numbered 4, after V lost 5 bases and J lost 8 bases. The CDR3 region is CASSRLAGVYEQFF. CDR3 nucleotide sequence: TGTGCCAGCAGTCGACTAGCGGGAGTTTATGAGCAGTTCTTC.

The chain employs TRBV3-1 (or the pseudogene TRBV3-2) and TRBJ2-5; perhaps TRBD1 as D (6 bases). Germline loops: CDR1 LGHDT, CDR2 YNNKEL (reference sequence). CDR3 length equals 15 residues. Trimming took off 3 bases at V and 6 bases at J, with 17 bases between the two ends. This CDR3 is CASSQPAGDGKTQYF. In DNA, the CDR3 is TGTGCCAGCAGCCAGCCCGCAGGGGACGGAAAGACCCAGTACTTC.

This clone was seen more than once but under ten times. The gene calls are TRBV28 and TRBJ1-2, with 8 bases fitting TRBD1. The CDR3 is made up of 12 amino acids. The germline CDR1 and CDR2 sequences are MDHEN and SYDVKM. The ends lost 5 bases at V and 8 bases at J; junction bases unmatched: 4. In DNA, the CDR3 is TGTGCCAGCAGTCTTGCAGGGGGCGGCTACACCTTC. Protein product: CASSLAGGGYTF.

The chain couples TRBV29-1 to TRBJ2-5; a possible D gene is TRBD1 (5 bases). In germline, CDR1 is SQVTM, CDR2 ANQGSEA. V was pared by 6 bases and J by 2 bases, with 10 bases between. The CDR3 is 12 residues long. CDR3 sequence reads: CSVAQGQETQYF. CDR3 nucleotides: TGCAGCGTGGCCCAGGGTCAAGAGACCCAGTACTTC.

With regard to this clone: At one end, the junction sequence differs from germline, possibly due to a read error. The rearrangement joins TRBV7-7 to TRBJ2-1; TRBD2 agrees at 8 bases. CDR1 is SSHAT and CDR2 is FNYEAQ in the germline V gene (reference sequence). The CDR3 loop spans 15 amino acids. In nucleotides, the CDR3 is TGTGCTAGCAGTGAAGCGGGAGTTGGCGTCGGTGAGCAGTTCTTC. Its translation is CASSEAGVGVGEQFF. Together with reference TRBV7-7 and TRBJ2-1, the CDR3 gives the full variable domain: GAGVSQSPRYKVTKRGQDVTLRCDPISSHATLYWYQQALGQGPEFLTYFNYEAQPDKSGLPSDRFSAERPEGSISTLTIQRTEQRDSAMYRCASSEAGVGVGEQFFGPGTRLTVL.

V and J are TRBV29-1 and TRBJ2-7, with 8 bases aligning to TRBD1. The CDR3 sequence is 14 residues long. The junction had 5 bases not matched to a gene; V was cut back by 4 bases and J by 0 bases. The germline gives CDR1 SQVTM, CDR2 ANQGSEA. The CDR3 region has the DNA TGCAGCGTTGGGGGAGGACAGGGCTCCTACGAGCAGTACTTC. Protein: CSVGGGQGSYEQYF.

CDR3 in DNA: TGTGCCAGCAGCATTACAGGGGACACTGAAGCTTTCTTT. Translating it yields CASSITGDTEAFF. V usage is TRBV7-2 and J usage is TRBJ1-1, with 7 bases fitting TRBD1. V lost 5 bases to trimming and J lost 3 bases; unmatched junction nucleotides: 3. This CDR3 region has 13 residues. Germline V gene sequence: CDR1 SGHTA, CDR2 FQGNSA. Based on the CDR3 plus reference TRBV7-2 and TRBJ1-1, the full variable domain is GAGVSQSPSNKVTEKGKDVELRCDPISGHTALYWYRQSLGQGLEFLIYFQGNSAPDKSGLPSDRFSAERTGGSVSTLTIQRTQQEDSAVYLCASSITGDTEAFFGQGTRLTVV.

This chain joins TRBV19 and TRBJ2-5; weak D call: TRBD2 (5 bases). This CDR3 has 13 amino acids. Trimming cost V 6 bases and J 2 bases, with 10 bases left between them. Per germline, CDR1 LNHDA and CDR2 SQIVND (reference sequence). CDR3 in DNA: TGTGCCAGTAGCCCAGCGGATCAAGAGACCCAGTACTTC. Its protein product is CASSPADQETQYF.

V usage is TRBV9 and J usage is TRBJ1-1; D is perhaps TRBD1 (5 bases). Germline assignment: CDR1 SGDLS and CDR2 YYNGEE. The CDR3 spans 12 residues. V gave up 7 bases and J gave up 11 bases, with 18 bases separating them. Here the CDR3 DNA reads TGTGCCAGCGTAGGAATTTCAGGGCGGGCTTTCTTT. Its protein is CASVGISGRAFF.

There are a few counts of this clone. The rearrangement uses TRBV5-1 and TRBJ2-1; no definite D call. Germline CDR1 SGHRS, CDR2 YFSETQ. This CDR3 comprises 14 residues. The V end was cut by 4 bases, the J end by 4 bases, with 12 bases between. CDR3 sequence (DNA): TGCGCCAGCAGCGACGCGGAAAATTACAATGAGCAGTTCTTC. Amino acids: CASSDAENYNEQFF.

The chain couples TRBV28 to TRBJ1-5; D is undetermined. Germline V CDR1 and CDR2: MDHEN, SYDVKM. The length of the CDR3 is 13 residues. Trimming took off 8 bases at V and 3 bases at J, with 11 bases between the two ends. The CDR3 region has the DNA TGTGCCAGCCGAGGATACAACAATCAGCCCCAGCATTTT. Encoded protein: CASRGYNNQPQHF.

The gene calls are TRBV5-1 and TRBJ2-2, with 9 bases aligning to TRBD1. The CDR3 contains 14 residues. Germline V gene sequence: CDR1 SGHRS, CDR2 YFSETQ. J was trimmed by 5 bases and V by 3 bases; bases with no gene match: 2. This chain's CDR3 is CASSSGQGTGELFF. In DNA, the CDR3 is TGCGCCAGCAGCTCTGGACAGGGGACCGGGGAGCTGTTTTTT.

This clone occurred once. The gene calls are TRBV6-5 and TRBJ2-2; D may be TRBD1 (5 bases). CDR1 is MNHEY, CDR2 SVGAGI, per germline. V lost 6 bases to trimming and J lost 6 bases, with 11 bases between them. The CDR3 loop spans 13 amino acids. CDR3 sequence: CASRGEGAGELFF. As DNA, the CDR3 is TGTGCCAGCAGAGGGGAAGGGGCCGGGGAGCTGTTTTTT.

The rearrangement uses TRBV3-1 (or the pseudogene TRBV3-2) and TRBJ1-1; weak D call: TRBD1 (6 bases). CDR1 LGHDT and CDR2 YNNKEL come from the germline V gene (reference sequence). The CDR3 is 12 residues long. V lost 8 bases and J lost 4, with 11 bases in between. CDR3 sequence: CASRGGGTEAFF. In DNA form, the CDR3 reads TGTGCCAGCCGAGGGGGGGGCACTGAAGCTTTCTTT.

The genes are TRBV12-5 and TRBJ2-2; TRBD2 agrees at 15 bases. V lost 5 bases, J lost 6 bases, and 7 bases stayed unmatched. CDR3 length equals 17 residues. CDR1 is LGHNT and CDR2 is FRNRAP in the germline V gene. The CDR3 loop reads CASGPLGLAGGAGELFF. The CDR3 coding sequence is TGTGCTAGTGGTCCGCTAGGACTAGCGGGAGGGGCCGGGGAGCTGTTTTTT. Supplemented by reference TRBV12-5 and TRBJ2-2, the full variable domain reads DARVTQTPRHKVTEMGQEVTMRCQPILGHNTVFWYRQTMMQGLELLAYFRNRAPLDDSGMPKDRFSAEMPDATLATLKIQPSEPRDSAVYFCASGPLGLAGGAGELFFGEGSRLTVL.

V is TRBV2 and J is TRBJ1-4, with D possibly TRBD1 on 5 matching bases. CDR1 is SNHLY, CDR2 FYNNEI, per germline. The V end was cut by 5 bases, the J end by 0 bases, with 10 bases between. CDR3 length equals 15 residues. CDR3 nucleotides: TGTGCCAGCAGTTCGTCGGGGGCAACTAATGAAAAACTGTTTTTT. Translating gives CASSSSGATNEKLFF.

The V gene is TRBV5-1, the J gene TRBJ1-1; weak D call: TRBD1 (6 bases). The CDR3 spans 15 residues. Germline V lookup: CDR1 SGHRS, CDR2 YFSETQ. The ends were cut back, 0 bases at V and 5 bases at J, with 14 bases in the middle. The CDR3 bases are TGCGCCAGCAGCTTGGCCCAGGGAAGGGGGACTGAAGCTTTCTTT. Translation gives CASSLAQGRGTEAFF.

The rearrangement joins TRBV5-4 to TRBJ1-2; 7 positions match TRBD1. This CDR3 has 13 residues. Germline loops: CDR1 SGHNT, CDR2 YYREEE (reference sequence). V lost 2 bases, J lost 8 bases, and 6 bases stayed unmatched. The CDR3 region has the DNA TGTGCCAGCAGCTTACAGGGGACCGGGGGCTACACCTTC. This gives the protein CASSLQGTGGYTF. Based on the CDR3 plus reference TRBV5-4 and TRBJ1-2, the full variable domain is ETGVTQSPTHLIKTRGQQVTLRCSSQSGHNTVSWYQQALGQGPQFIFQYYREEENGRGNFPPRFSGLQFPNYSSELNVNALELDDSALYLCASSLQGTGGYTFGSGTRLTVV.

This clone was observed once. J is TRBJ2-5 and V is TRBV2; 11 nucleotides line up with TRBD2. J lost 3 bases, V lost 8 bases, and 17 bases had no gene match. This CDR3 contains 18 residues. Germline V gene data show CDR1 as SNHLY and CDR2 as FYNNEI. The CDR3 region has the DNA TGTGCCAGCTCGGCATTCCCCTCACTGGGACTAGCGGAAGAGACCCAGTACTTC. Translating gives CASSAFPSLGLAEETQYF.

The chain employs TRBV10-1 and TRBJ1-2; D may be TRBD1 (6 bases). The germline CDR1 and CDR2 sequences are WNHNN and SYGVQD (reference sequence). Trimming took off 5 bases at V and 2 bases at J, with 18 bases between the two ends. The CDR3 contains 16 residues. In nucleotides, the CDR3 is TGCGCCAGCAGTATACCGGCCTGGGGGACAAACTATGGCTACACCTTC. Amino acids: CASSIPAWGTNYGYTF.

The genes are TRBV13 and TRBJ2-1; D perhaps matches TRBD1 (6 bases). The CDR3 runs 15 residues. Trimming took off 3 bases at V and 0 bases at J, with 9 bases between the two ends. CDR1 and CDR2 (germline): PRHDT, FYEKMQ (reference sequence). The CDR3 DNA reads TGTGCCAGCAGCTTGGAACAGGGCTCCTACAATGAGCAGTTCTTC. It specifies CASSLEQGSYNEQFF.

The V and J genes are TRBV5-4 and TRBJ2-1; the match to TRBD2 covers 12 bases. This CDR3 spans 16 amino acids. CDR1 and CDR2 from the germline V gene are SGHNT and YYREEE (reference sequence). The junction had 5 bases not matched to a gene; V was cut back by 4 bases and J by 3 bases. The CDR3, as DNA: TGTGCCAGCAGCAACGGACTAGCGGGGAACTACAATGAGCAGTTCTTC. Its translation is CASSNGLAGNYNEQFF.

The chain recombines TRBV24-1 with TRBJ2-1, with D tentatively TRBD2 (7 bases). Deletions cut 4 bases from V and 5 bases from J, with 14 bases between. This CDR3 has 15 amino acids. Germline values: CDR1 KGHDR, CDR2 SFDVKD. This chain's CDR3 is CATSDPSGDNNEQFF. CDR3 coding DNA: TGTGCCACCAGTGACCCGAGCGGGGACAACAATGAGCAGTTCTTC.

This clone showed up just a few times. The chain links TRBV28 to TRBJ1-6, with unresolved D. Germline V gives CDR1 MDHEN, CDR2 SYDVKM. Trimming removed 3 bases at V and 2 bases at J, with 5 bases between. The length of the CDR3 is 14 residues. This CDR3 is CASSFTTYNSPLHF. CDR3 nucleotide sequence: TGTGCCAGCAGTTTCACAACCTATAATTCACCCCTCCACTTT. The whole variable domain, filled in from reference TRBV28 and TRBJ1-6, reads DVKVTQSSRYLVKRTGEKVFLECVQDMDHENMFWYRQDPGLGLRLIYFSYDVKMKEKGDIPEGYSVSREKKERFSLILESASTNQTSMYLCASSFTTYNSPLHFGNGTRLTVT.

This clone was counted only a few times. The chain carries TRBV7-9 and TRBJ2-3; 9 nucleotides line up with TRBD2. Germline trimming cut 5 bases from V and 7 bases from J; bases unmatched to any gene: 13. The CDR3 totals 16 residues. Germline V CDR1 and CDR2: SEHNR, FQNEAQ (reference sequence). The CDR3 DNA is TGTGCCAGCAGCCCGCGGGTTAGCGGGAGCGGGAATACGCAGTATTTT. This gives the protein CASSPRVSGSGNTQYF. Supplemented by reference TRBV7-9 and TRBJ2-3, the full variable domain reads DTGVSQNPRHKITKRGQNVTFRCDPISEHNRLYWYRQTLGQGPEFLTYFQNEAQLEKSRLLSDRFSAERPKGSFSTLEIQRTEQGDSAMYLCASSPRVSGSGNTQYFGPGTRLTVL.

The chain links TRBV6-5 to TRBJ1-2; D uncertain. Trimming shortened V by 7 bases and J by 2 bases, and 11 bases separated the two germline ends. The length of the CDR3 is 13 residues. The germline CDR1 and CDR2 sequences are MNHEY and SVGAGI. The CDR3 DNA reads TGTGCCAGCACCCGGTCCAGGAACTATGGCTACACCTTC. It codes for CASTRSRNYGYTF.

The rearrangement links TRBV29-1 to TRBJ2-7; D might be TRBD2 (6 bases). Deletions cut 6 bases from V and 3 bases from J, with 9 bases between. Germline V gives CDR1 SQVTM, CDR2 ANQGSEA. The CDR3 runs to 11 residues. This chain's CDR3 is CSVGTVYEQYF. Here the CDR3 DNA reads TGCAGCGTGGGGACTGTCTACGAGCAGTACTTC.

The table lists this clone with a few counts. V usage is TRBV19 and J usage is TRBJ1-2; TRBD1 aligns across 8 bases. Germline assignment: CDR1 LNHDA and CDR2 SQIVND (reference sequence). CDR3 length: 14 amino acids. V was clipped by 6 bases and J by 4 bases; unmatched bases: 7. The CDR3 region is CASRYRGQGYGYTF. The CDR3 DNA follows: TGTGCCAGTAGGTACCGAGGACAGGGCTATGGCTACACCTTC.